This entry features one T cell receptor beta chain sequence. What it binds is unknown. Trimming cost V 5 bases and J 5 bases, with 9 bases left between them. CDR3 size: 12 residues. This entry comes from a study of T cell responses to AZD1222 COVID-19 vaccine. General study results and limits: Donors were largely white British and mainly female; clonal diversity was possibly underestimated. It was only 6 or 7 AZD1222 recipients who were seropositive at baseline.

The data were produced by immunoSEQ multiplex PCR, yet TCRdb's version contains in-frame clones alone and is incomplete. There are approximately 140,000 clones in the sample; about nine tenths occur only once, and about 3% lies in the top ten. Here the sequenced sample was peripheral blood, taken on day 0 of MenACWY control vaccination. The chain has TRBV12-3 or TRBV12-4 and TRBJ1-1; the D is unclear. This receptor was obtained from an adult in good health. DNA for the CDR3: TGTGCCAGCAGTCAGGTTCGGACTGAAGCTTTCTTT. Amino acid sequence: CASSQVRTEAFF.